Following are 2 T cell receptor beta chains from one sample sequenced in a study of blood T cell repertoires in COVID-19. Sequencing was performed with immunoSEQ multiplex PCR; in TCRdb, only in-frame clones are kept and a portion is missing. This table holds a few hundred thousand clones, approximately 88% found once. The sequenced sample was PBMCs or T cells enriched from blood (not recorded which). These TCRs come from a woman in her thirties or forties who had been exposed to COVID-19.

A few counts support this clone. The CDR3 nucleotides read TGTGCCAGCAGTCGGGACAGGGTGGAGGGCTACACCTTC. Its protein is CASSRDRVEGYTF. V and J are TRBV27 and TRBJ1-2; TRBD1 agrees at 9 bases. Germline lookup yields CDR1 MNHEY and CDR2 SMNVEV (reference sequence). J lost 8 bases, V lost 5 bases, and 6 bases had no gene match. The CDR3 is 13 residues long.

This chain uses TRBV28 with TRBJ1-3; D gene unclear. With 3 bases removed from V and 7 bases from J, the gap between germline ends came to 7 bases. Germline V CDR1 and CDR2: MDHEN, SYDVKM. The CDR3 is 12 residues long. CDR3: CASSFLGNTIYF. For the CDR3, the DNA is TGTGCCAGCAGTTTCTTGGGCAACACCATATATTTT.